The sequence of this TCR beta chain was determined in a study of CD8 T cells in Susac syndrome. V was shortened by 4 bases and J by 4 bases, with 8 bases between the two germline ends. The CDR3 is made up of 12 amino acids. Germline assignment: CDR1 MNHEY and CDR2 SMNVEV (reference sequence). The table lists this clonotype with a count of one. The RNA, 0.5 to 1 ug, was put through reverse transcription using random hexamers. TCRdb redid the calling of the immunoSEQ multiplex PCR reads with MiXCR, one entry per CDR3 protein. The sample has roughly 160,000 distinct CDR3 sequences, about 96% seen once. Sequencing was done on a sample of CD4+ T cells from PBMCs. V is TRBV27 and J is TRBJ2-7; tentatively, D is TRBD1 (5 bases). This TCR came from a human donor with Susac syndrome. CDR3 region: CASSSSGYEQYF. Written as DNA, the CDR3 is TGTGCCAGCAGTTCGTCAGGGTACGAGCAGTACTTC.